The 26 T cell receptor beta chains given below trace back to one sample, sequenced in a study of blood T cell repertoires in COVID-19. The data were produced by immunoSEQ multiplex PCR, yet TCRdb's version contains in-frame clones alone and is incomplete. The sample holds some 220,000 clones, 88% seen once. The sequenced sample consisted of PBMCs or T cells enriched from blood (not recorded which). The source is a woman aged 30 to 39 who had recovered from COVID-19.

The chain is built from TRBV6-1 and TRBJ1-1, with 7 bases lining up with TRBD1. Per the germline V gene, CDR1 is MNHNS and CDR2 is SASEGT. The J segment lost 3 bases and the V segment lost 2 bases, leaving 3 bases of the junction unmatched. This CDR3 comprises 14 residues. Here the CDR3 reads CASSETGAHTEAFF. DNA for the CDR3: TGTGCCAGCAGTGAAACAGGGGCTCACACTGAAGCTTTCTTT.

This chain connects TRBV3-1 (or the pseudogene TRBV3-2) to TRBJ1-4, with 9 nucleotides matching TRBD1. Germline values: CDR1 LGHDT, CDR2 YNNKEL (reference sequence). The CDR3 is 14 amino acids. Trimming at V came to 1 base and at J to 7 bases, leaving 1 base not matched to a gene. CDR3 bases: TGTGCCAGCAGCCAAGCGACAGGGGGTGAAAAACTGTTTTTT. Its translation is CASSQATGGEKLFF.

The genes are TRBV11-3 and TRBJ2-1; 7 positions agree with TRBD2. Germline-derived CDR1 and CDR2 are SGHNT and YENEEA. The CDR3 runs to 15 residues. V lost 1 base, J lost 2 bases, and 2 bases stayed unmatched. CDR3 residues: CASSLAGTTYNEQFF. Written as DNA, the CDR3 is TGTGCCAGCAGCTTAGCCGGGACTACCTACAATGAGCAGTTCTTC.

The chain recombines TRBV12-2 with TRBJ2-7; the D call TRBD2 from the table was never checked on the DNA. TRBV12-2 is a recognized pseudogene. The CDR3 covers 16 residues. CDR3 bases: TGTGCAAGTCGCTTAGCGCGCGGCGGGGGGCGCTACGAGCAGTACTTC. This codes for CASRLARGGGRYEQYF.

The chain carries TRBV27 and TRBJ1-4, with 9 bases aligning to TRBD1. CDR1 and CDR2 (germline): MNHEY, SMNVEV (reference sequence). This CDR3 comprises 13 residues. V dropped 2 bases and J dropped 12; count of bases not matched to a gene: 4. The CDR3 DNA reads TGTGCCAGCAGTTTAGGGACAGGGTCGGAACTGTTTTTT. It yields the protein CASSLGTGSELFF.

The chain links TRBV19 to TRBJ2-2; 7 positions agree with TRBD1. J was trimmed by 5 bases and V by 0 bases; bases with no gene match: 9. The CDR3 has 17 residues. The germline V gene encodes CDR1 LNHDA and CDR2 SQIVND (reference sequence). CDR3 DNA sequence: TGTGCCAGTAGTATAGATCGACCCTCAGGGGGTACCGGGGAGCTGTTTTTT. Its protein is CASSIDRPSGGTGELFF.

The CDR3 DNA reads TGTGCCAGCAGTTCGGACAGCTCAAACACTGAAGCTTTCTTT. Its protein product is CASSSDSSNTEAFF. The V call is TRBV27, the J call TRBJ1-1, with D possibly matching TRBD1 (6 bases). The germline CDR1 and CDR2 sequences are MNHEY and SMNVEV (reference sequence). V lost 4 bases to trimming and J lost 2 bases, with 11 bases between them. The length of the CDR3 is 14 residues.

This chain links TRBV4-3 with TRBJ1-2; D not certain. V was clipped by 0 bases and J by 4 bases, with 9 bases between them. Germline CDR1 and CDR2: LGHNA and YSLEER. The CDR3 totals 14 residues. The CDR3 here is CASSQDNWSYGYTF. The DNA for the CDR3 is TGCGCCAGCAGCCAAGATAACTGGTCCTATGGCTACACCTTC.

This clone appeared a single time. The genes are TRBV7-9 and TRBJ2-1, with 12 positions matching TRBD2. The CDR3 is 14 residues long. CDR1 is SEHNR, CDR2 FQNEAQ, per germline (reference sequence). After removal of 3 bases from V and 7 bases from J, the junction contained 1 base not matched to a gene. The DNA of the CDR3 is TGTGCCAGCAGCTTGGGACTAGCGGGTAATGAGCAGTTCTTC. It is translated as CASSLGLAGNEQFF.

This chain links TRBV6-5 with TRBJ1-1; the D is unclear. Germline V gene data show CDR1 as MNHEY and CDR2 as SVGAGI. This CDR3 is built from 13 residues. V shed 6 bases and J shed 1 base, with 9 bases lying between them. The CDR3 coding sequence is TGTGCCAGCAGGATAACAGAGAACACTGAAGCTTTCTTT. Translated, it gives CASRITENTEAFF.

The chain uses TRBV6-5 and TRBJ1-1; TRBD1 matches 7 bases. Germline values: CDR1 MNHEY, CDR2 SVGAGI. The CDR3 totals 15 residues. V shed 0 bases and J 6 bases; nucleotides not matched to a gene: 7. CDR3 sequence: CASSYSKGAPAEAFF. The DNA for the CDR3 is TGTGCCAGCAGTTACTCAAAGGGGGCGCCGGCTGAAGCTTTCTTT.

The gene calls are TRBV10-3 and TRBJ1-4; tentatively, D is TRBD1 (6 bases). Per germline, CDR1 ENHRY and CDR2 SYGVKD. The CDR3 runs 12 residues. V dropped 4 bases and J dropped 8 bases, with 8 bases sitting between them. CDR3 nucleotide sequence: TGTGCCATCAGTGGGGGGGGCGAAAAACTGTTTTTT. As protein: CAISGGGEKLFF.

The chain recombines TRBV11-2 with TRBJ2-5; TRBD1 aligns across 7 bases. CDR1 is SGHAT, CDR2 FQNNGV, per germline. The CDR3 consists of 15 residues. With 1 base clipped from V and 1 base from J, the junction kept 3 bases outside the gene matches. Here the CDR3 reads CASSLAGTAQETQYF. The CDR3 DNA reads as TGTGCCAGCAGCTTAGCTGGGACAGCCCAAGAGACCCAGTACTTC.

The V call is TRBV11-3, the J call TRBJ2-7, with 9 nucleotides matching TRBD1. V shed 5 bases and J 6 bases; nucleotides not matched to a gene: 11. The CDR3 spans 15 residues. CDR1 SGHNT and CDR2 YENEEA come from the germline V gene. The CDR3 region is CASSTGTGNLSEQYF. The CDR3 bases are TGTGCCAGCAGCACCGGGACAGGGAACTTATCCGAGCAGTACTTC.

This clone came up a few times. This chain connects TRBV2 to TRBJ2-3; weak D call: TRBD2 (5 bases). The CDR3 is 14 residues long. V was trimmed by 4 bases and J by 5 bases, leaving 13 bases between them. Germline values: CDR1 SNHLY, CDR2 FYNNEI. CDR3 coding DNA: TGTGCCAGCAGTGTTCGCCTGGAGGTAGATACGCAGTATTTT. As protein: CASSVRLEVDTQYF.

V is TRBV5-4 and J is TRBJ1-2; the D is unclear. CDR1 SGHNT and CDR2 YYREEE come from the germline V gene (reference sequence). The CDR3 loop spans 13 amino acids. V gave up 0 bases and J gave up 2 bases, with 5 bases separating them. CDR3 residues: CASSLGANYGYTF. The CDR3 DNA follows: TGTGCCAGCAGCTTGGGAGCCAACTATGGCTACACCTTC.

The chain uses TRBV7-3 and TRBJ2-3; 8 nucleotides agree with TRBD1. Germline V gene sequence: CDR1 SGHTA, CDR2 FQGTGA. V trimming: 3 bases; J trimming: 2 bases; junction bases outside the gene matches: 4. The CDR3 covers 15 residues. DNA for the CDR3: TGTGCCAGCAGCTTTGGGGACAGGCACACAGATACGCAGTATTTT. Translated: CASSFGDRHTDTQYF. Together with reference TRBV7-3 and TRBJ2-3, the CDR3 gives the full variable domain: GAGVSQTPSNKVTEKGKYVELRCDPISGHTALYWYRQSLGQGPEFLIYFQGTGAADDSGLPNDRFFAVRPEGSVSTLKIQRTERGDSAVYLCASSFGDRHTDTQYFGPGTRLTVL.

The CDR3 DNA reads TGTGCCAGCAGCCAAGAGGGGGGGGCAGGTGAAAAACTGTTTTTT. Encoded protein: CASSQEGGAGEKLFF. The chain combines TRBV3-1 (or the pseudogene TRBV3-2) with TRBJ1-4, with D perhaps matching TRBD1 (6 bases). Trimming shortened V by 0 bases and J by 7 bases, and 12 bases separated the two germline ends. This CDR3 is built from 15 residues. Germline CDR1 LGHDT, CDR2 YNNKEL (reference sequence).

V and J are TRBV9 and TRBJ1-4; 7 nucleotides agree with TRBD1. CDR1 is SGDLS, CDR2 YYNGEE, per germline. V shed 4 bases, J shed 7 bases, and the junction held 10 bases outside the gene matches. CDR3 length equals 15 residues. Here the CDR3 reads CASSPRQGSGEKLFF. In nucleotides, the CDR3 is TGTGCCAGCAGCCCCAGACAGGGTTCGGGTGAAAAACTGTTTTTT.

This chain uses TRBV7-8 with TRBJ1-3; maybe TRBD1 (5 bases). V shed 4 bases and J shed 0 bases, with 10 bases lying between them. The CDR3 loop spans 15 amino acids. Per the germline V gene, CDR1 is SGHVS and CDR2 is FQNEAQ. The CDR3 nucleotides are TGTGCCAGCAGCTCGACCGGGGGCTCTGGAAACACCATATATTTT. The encoded protein is CASSSTGGSGNTIYF.

The chain recombines TRBV28 with TRBJ2-7; D gene unclear. V was clipped by 5 bases and J by 3 bases, with 17 bases between them. The CDR3 runs 15 residues. Germline V CDR1 and CDR2: MDHEN, SYDVKM. CDR3 loop: CASSEVRRNLYEQYF. The DNA of the CDR3 is TGTGCCAGCAGTGAGGTCCGGCGGAACCTCTACGAGCAGTACTTC.

The CDR3 nucleotides read TGTGCCAGTAGTATAGATCGGGGGGGAAGGAACACTGAAGCTTTCTTT. Its protein product is CASSIDRGGRNTEAFF. The chain is built from TRBV19 and TRBJ1-1; D might be TRBD1 (5 bases). From germline, CDR1 is LNHDA and CDR2 SQIVND (reference sequence). The CDR3 has 16 amino acids. Trimming left V 0 bases short and J 1 base short, with 12 bases between. The entire variable domain, with the rest obtained from reference TRBV19 and TRBJ1-1, is as follows: DGGITQSPKYLFRKEGQNVTLSCEQNLNHDAMYWYRQDPGQGLRLIYYSQIVNDFQKGDIAEGYSVSREKKESFPLTVTSAQKNPTAFYLCASSIDRGGRNTEAFFGQGTRLTVV.

The chain is built from TRBV7-2 and TRBJ2-7; 7 bases match TRBD1. Trimming cost V 5 bases and J 2 bases; bases outside gene matches: 6. The CDR3 consists of 14 residues. Germline V CDR1 and CDR2: SGHTA, FQGNSA. CDR3 sequence: CASSLLGQAYEQYF. For the CDR3, the DNA is TGTGCCAGCAGCCTCCTTGGACAGGCCTACGAGCAGTACTTC.

This rearrangement joins TRBV5-1 to TRBJ2-7, with 10 positions matching TRBD1. Germline V gene data show CDR1 as SGHRS and CDR2 as YFSETQ. The V and J ends lost 5 bases and 5 bases, in that order; junction bases with no gene match: 16. The CDR3 is 17 residues long. The DNA of the CDR3 is TGCGCCAGCAGTTACTTTTCCCTCCGGGACAGGGGCCACGAGCAGTACTTC. The encoded protein is CASSYFSLRDRGHEQYF.

This clone occurred once. The genes are TRBV19 and TRBJ2-3; 10 nucleotides agree with TRBD2. J was trimmed by 1 base and V by 7 bases; bases with no gene match: 14. From germline, CDR1 is LNHDA and CDR2 SQIVND (reference sequence). The CDR3 runs 18 residues. The DNA for the CDR3 is TGTGCCAGTAAGGCTAGCGGGGGAGGGGGACGAGGCACAGATACGCAGTATTTT. Translation: CASKASGGGGRGTDTQYF.

The V call is TRBV7-3, the J call TRBJ1-2; D is unresolved. CDR3 size: 13 residues. CDR1 is SGHTA and CDR2 is FQGTGA in the germline V gene. V lost 1 base to trimming and J lost 0 bases, with 3 bases between them. The CDR3: CASSLIANYGYTF. CDR3 bases: TGTGCCAGCAGCTTAATAGCTAACTATGGCTACACCTTC.